This T cell receptor (beta chain) was recovered during a study of T cell changes during pregnancy in multiple sclerosis. The table came from immunoSEQ multiplex PCR; TCRdb's copy has only in-frame clones and leaves some out. The sample records roughly 73,000 clones, about 92% being singletons. The CDR3 is made up of 14 amino acids. V lost 0 bases, J lost 3 bases, and 8 bases lay in between. Germline assignment: CDR1 GTSNPN and CDR2 SVGIG (reference sequence). This chain connects TRBV30 to TRBJ2-2, with D tentatively TRBD2 (6 bases). The specimen was peripheral blood, collected in the second trimester of pregnancy. This receptor was identified in a female donor in good health, enrolled as a control in a pregnancy study. The CDR3 DNA reads as TGTGCCTGGAGTGTAGGCGGGGACACCGGGGAGCTGTTTTTT. Protein product: CAWSVGGDTGELFF.